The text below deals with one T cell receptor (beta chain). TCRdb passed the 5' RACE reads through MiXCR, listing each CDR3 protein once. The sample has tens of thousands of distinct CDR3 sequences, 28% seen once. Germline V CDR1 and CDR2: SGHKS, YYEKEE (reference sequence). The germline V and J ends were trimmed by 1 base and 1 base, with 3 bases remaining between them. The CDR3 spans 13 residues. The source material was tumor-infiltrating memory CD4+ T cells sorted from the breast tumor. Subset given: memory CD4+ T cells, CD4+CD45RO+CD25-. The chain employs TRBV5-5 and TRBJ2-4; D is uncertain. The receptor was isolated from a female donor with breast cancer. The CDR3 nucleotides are TGTGCCAGCAGCTTGCCGGCCAAAAACATTCAGTACTTC. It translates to CASSLPAKNIQYF.